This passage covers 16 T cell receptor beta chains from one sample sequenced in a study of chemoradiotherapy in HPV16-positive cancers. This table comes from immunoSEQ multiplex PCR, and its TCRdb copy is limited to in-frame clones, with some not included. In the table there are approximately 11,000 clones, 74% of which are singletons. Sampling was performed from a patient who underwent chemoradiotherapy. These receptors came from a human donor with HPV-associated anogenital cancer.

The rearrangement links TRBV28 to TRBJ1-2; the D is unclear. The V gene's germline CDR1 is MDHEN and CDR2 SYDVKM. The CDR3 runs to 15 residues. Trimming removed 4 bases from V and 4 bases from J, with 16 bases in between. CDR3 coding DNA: TGTGCCAGCAGTTCCCCTGCGGAAGCGGTCTATGGCTACACCTTC. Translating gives CASSSPAEAVYGYTF.

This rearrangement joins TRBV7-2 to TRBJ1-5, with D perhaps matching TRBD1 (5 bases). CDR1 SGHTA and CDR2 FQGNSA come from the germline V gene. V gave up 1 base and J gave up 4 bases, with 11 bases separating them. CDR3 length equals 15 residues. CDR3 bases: TGTGCCAGCAGCTTAGGGGGGGGAGCGAATCAGCCCCAGCATTTT. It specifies CASSLGGGANQPQHF.

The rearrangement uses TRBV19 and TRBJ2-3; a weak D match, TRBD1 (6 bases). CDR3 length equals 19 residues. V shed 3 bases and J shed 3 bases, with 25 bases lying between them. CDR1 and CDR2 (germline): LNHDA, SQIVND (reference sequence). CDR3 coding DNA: TGTGCCAGTAGTATGGCCCAGCGGAAAACTCTAGGGGGAACAGATACGCAGTATTTT. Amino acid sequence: CASSMAQRKTLGGTDTQYF.

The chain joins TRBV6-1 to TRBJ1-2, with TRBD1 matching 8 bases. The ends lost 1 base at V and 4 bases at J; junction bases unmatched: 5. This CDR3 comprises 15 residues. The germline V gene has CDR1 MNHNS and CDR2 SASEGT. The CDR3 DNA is TGTGCCAGCAGTGAAGGGACAGGGAGATCCTATGGCTACACCTTC. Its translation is CASSEGTGRSYGYTF.

CDR3 loop: CAVRAGRRTDTQYF. In DNA, the CDR3 is TGTGCCGTTAGGGCGGGACGCCGCACAGATACGCAGTATTTT. The chain has TRBV2 and TRBJ2-3; D perhaps matches TRBD2 (6 bases). The CDR3 is made up of 14 amino acids. CDR1 is SNHLY and CDR2 is FYNNEI in the germline V gene. V gave up 11 bases and J gave up 1 base, with 16 bases separating them.

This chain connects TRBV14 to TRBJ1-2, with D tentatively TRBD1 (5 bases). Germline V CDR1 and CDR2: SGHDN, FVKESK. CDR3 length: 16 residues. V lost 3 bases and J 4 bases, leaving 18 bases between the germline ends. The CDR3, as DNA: TGTGCCAGCAGCCACGTACGCTGGGGCGGCGTCTATGGCTACACCTTC. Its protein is CASSHVRWGGVYGYTF.

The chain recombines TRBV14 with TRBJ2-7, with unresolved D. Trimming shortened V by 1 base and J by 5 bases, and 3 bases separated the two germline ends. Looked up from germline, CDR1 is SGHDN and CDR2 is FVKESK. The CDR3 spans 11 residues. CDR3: CASSQVNEQYF. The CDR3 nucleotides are TGTGCCAGCAGCCAAGTAAACGAGCAGTACTTC. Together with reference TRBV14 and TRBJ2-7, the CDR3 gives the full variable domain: EAGVTQFPSHSVIEKGQTVTLRCDPISGHDNLYWYRRVMGKEIKFLLHFVKESKQDESGMPNNRFLAERTGGTYSTLKVQPAELEDSGVYFCASSQVNEQYFGPGTRLTVT.

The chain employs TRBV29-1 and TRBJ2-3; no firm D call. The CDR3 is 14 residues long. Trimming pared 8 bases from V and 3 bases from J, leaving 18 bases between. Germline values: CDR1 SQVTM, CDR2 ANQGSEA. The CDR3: CSLSWGQSTDTQYF. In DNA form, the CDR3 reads TGCAGCCTGTCGTGGGGTCAGAGTACAGATACGCAGTATTTT.

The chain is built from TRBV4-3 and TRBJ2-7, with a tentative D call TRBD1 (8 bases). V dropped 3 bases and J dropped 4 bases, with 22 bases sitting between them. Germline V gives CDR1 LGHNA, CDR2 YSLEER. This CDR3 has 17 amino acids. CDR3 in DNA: TGCGCCAGCAGCCAGGCCCAGGGGGCCCTCGGGGGGTACGAGCAGTACTTC. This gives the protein CASSQAQGALGGYEQYF.

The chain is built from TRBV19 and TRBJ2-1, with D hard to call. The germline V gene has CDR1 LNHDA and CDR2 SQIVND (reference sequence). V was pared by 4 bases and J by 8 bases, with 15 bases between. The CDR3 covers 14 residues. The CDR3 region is CASSTGPSHYEQFF. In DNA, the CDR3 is TGTGCCAGTAGTACCGGGCCCTCCCACTATGAGCAGTTCTTC.

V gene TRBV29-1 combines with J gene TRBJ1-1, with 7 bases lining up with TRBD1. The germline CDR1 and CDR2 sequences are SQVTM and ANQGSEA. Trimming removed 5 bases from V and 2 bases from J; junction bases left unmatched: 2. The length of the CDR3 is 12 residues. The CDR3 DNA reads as TGCAGCGTTCGGGACAGCAACACTGAAGCTTTCTTT. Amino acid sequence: CSVRDSNTEAFF.

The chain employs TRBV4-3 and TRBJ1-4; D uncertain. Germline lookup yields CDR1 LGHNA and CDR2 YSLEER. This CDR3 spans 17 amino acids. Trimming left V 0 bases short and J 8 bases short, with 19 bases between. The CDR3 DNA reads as TGCGCCAGCAGCCAAGACGTGACGTGGAGGAAACCCGAAAAACTGTTTTTT. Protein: CASSQDVTWRKPEKLFF.

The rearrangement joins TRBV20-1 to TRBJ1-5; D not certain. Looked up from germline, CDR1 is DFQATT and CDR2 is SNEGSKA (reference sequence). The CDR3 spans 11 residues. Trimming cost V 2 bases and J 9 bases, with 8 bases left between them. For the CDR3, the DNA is TGCAGTGCTAGAAAGGAGGGGCCCCAGCATTTT. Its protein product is CSARKEGPQHF.

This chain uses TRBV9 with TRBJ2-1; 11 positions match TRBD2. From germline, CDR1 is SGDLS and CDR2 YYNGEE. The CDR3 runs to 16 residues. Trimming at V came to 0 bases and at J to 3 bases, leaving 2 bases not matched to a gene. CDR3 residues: CASSVALAGVYNEQFF. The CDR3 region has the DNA TGTGCCAGCAGCGTAGCACTAGCGGGAGTCTACAATGAGCAGTTCTTC.

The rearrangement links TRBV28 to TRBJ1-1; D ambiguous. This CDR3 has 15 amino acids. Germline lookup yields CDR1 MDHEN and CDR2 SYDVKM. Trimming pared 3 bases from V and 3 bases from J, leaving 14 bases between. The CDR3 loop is CASSFPVRYHTEAFF. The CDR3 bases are TGTGCCAGCAGTTTCCCCGTTAGATACCACACTGAAGCTTTCTTT.

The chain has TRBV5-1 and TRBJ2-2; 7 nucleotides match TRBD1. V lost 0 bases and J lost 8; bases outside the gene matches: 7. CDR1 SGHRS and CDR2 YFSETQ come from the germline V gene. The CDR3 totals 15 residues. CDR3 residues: CASSLAEGAGGELFF. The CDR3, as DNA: TGCGCCAGCAGCTTGGCCGAGGGGGCCGGGGGGGAGCTGTTTTTT.